The source of this T cell receptor beta chain is a study of T cells in Graves' hyperthyroidism and ophthalmopathy. Study-wide points: With a median lead of around 6.7 months before onset, the model predicted ophthalmopathy.

The investigators amplified TCR beta CDR3 regions from RNA transcripts. Using the HTBI primer set, a first-round RT-PCR was run on the TCR CDR3. TCRdb re-called the multiplex PCR reads through MiXCR, storing one row per CDR3 protein. This table has hundreds of thousands of distinct CDR3 sequences, about 14% appearing once. Individuals with ophthalmopathy presented a Clinical Activity Score of at least 3, a NOSPECS grade of at least 4 and a duration under 3 months. In this sample, this clonotype turned up a few times. What it binds is unknown. The TCR sequence derives from a woman in her forties or fifties with Graves' ophthalmopathy. Specimen: blood.

The CDR3 here is CASSVGDPGGLNEQFF. The CDR3 nucleotides read TGTGCCAGCAGCGTAGGAGATCCGGGAGGGCTCAATGAGCAGTTCTTC. The chain couples TRBV9 to TRBJ2-1, with 8 bases aligning to TRBD2. Per the germline V gene, CDR1 is SGDLS and CDR2 is YYNGEE. Losses at the gene ends were 0 bases for V and 6 bases for J; bases not matched to a gene: 8. CDR3 length: 16 amino acids.